This TCR beta chain was identified during a study of blood T cells in healthy people across ages. Germline values: CDR1 KGHDR, CDR2 SFDVKD. V gave up 4 bases and J gave up 5 bases; unmatched junction bases: 9. CDR3 length: 16 residues. This clonotype was found a few times. Sample-barcoded 5' priming and a J-beta primer mix drove a second PCR of about 6 to 12 cycles. MiXCR, run by TCRdb on the 5' RACE reads, gives a single entry per CDR3 protein. The sample consists of 1.5 million to 2 million distinct CDR3 sequences, about 30% of them appearing once. V gene TRBV24-1 combines with J gene TRBJ2-5, with 10 bases lining up with TRBD2. Specimen: blood. This TCR was sampled from a woman aged 25-40 years in good health. The CDR3 bases are TGTGCCACCAGTGAGGGTAGCGGGGGGTTAATGGAGACCCAGTACTTC. Translated: CATSEGSGGLMETQYF.